A single sample gave rise to the 22 T cell receptor beta chains below, sequenced in a study of cytomegalovirus exposure and HLA in healthy donors. The PCR was carried out with 60 Vbeta primers and 13 Jbeta primers. TCRdb keeps only in-frame clones here, not all; method: immunoSEQ multiplex PCR. The sample contains tens of thousands of clones, approximately 84% of which appear only once. Sample: PBMCs. The receptor source for this set is a young woman in good health and CMV-seropositive.

The rearrangement uses TRBV5-4 and TRBJ2-3; 8 bases are a match to TRBD2. J gave up 2 bases and V 3 bases, and 11 bases lay outside the gene matches. Germline CDR1 reads SGHNT; CDR2 reads YYREEE (reference sequence). The CDR3 is 17 residues long. Written as DNA, the CDR3 is TGTGCCAGCAGCTCGGCGGGTTTGCGGGGGGACACAGATACGCAGTATTTT. Amino acids: CASSSAGLRGDTDTQYF. Filled out from reference TRBV5-4 and TRBJ2-3, the complete variable domain reads ETGVTQSPTHLIKTRGQQVTLRCSSQSGHNTVSWYQQALGQGPQFIFQYYREEENGRGNFPPRFSGLQFPNYSSELNVNALELDDSALYLCASSSAGLRGDTDTQYFGPGTRLTVL.

The CDR3 DNA follows: TGTGCCAGCACCGTGGGGGGTGCTAACTATGGCTACACCTTC. Amino acid sequence: CASTVGGANYGYTF. The chain has TRBV13 and TRBJ1-2, with D perhaps TRBD1 (5 bases). Per the germline V gene, CDR1 is PRHDT and CDR2 is FYEKMQ (reference sequence). The CDR3 loop spans 14 amino acids. With 7 bases removed from V and 0 bases from J, the gap between germline ends came to 12 bases.

This chain joins TRBV7-2 and TRBJ2-5, with a tentative D call TRBD2 (5 bases). The ends were cut back, 1 base at V and 5 bases at J, with 11 bases in the middle. Germline V gene lookup returns CDR1 SGHTA and CDR2 FQGNSA. This CDR3 is built from 14 residues. CDR3 sequence (DNA): TGTGCCAGCAGCTTAGGGCGGCGCGGGGAGACCCAGTACTTC. It translates to CASSLGRRGETQYF.

V is TRBV7-9 and J is TRBJ2-2; D call uncertain. The CDR3 runs 14 residues. The germline CDR1 and CDR2 sequences are SEHNR and FQNEAQ (reference sequence). The germline V and J ends were trimmed by 4 bases and 0 bases, with 6 bases remaining between them. CDR3 sequence reads: CASSSSSNTGELFF. The CDR3 coding sequence is TGTGCCAGCAGCTCCAGTTCGAACACCGGGGAGCTGTTTTTT. Filled out from reference TRBV7-9 and TRBJ2-2, the complete variable domain reads DTGVSQNPRHKITKRGQNVTFRCDPISEHNRLYWYRQTLGQGPEFLTYFQNEAQLEKSRLLSDRFSAERPKGSFSTLEIQRTEQGDSAMYLCASSSSSNTGELFFGEGSRLTVL.

The rearrangement uses TRBV7-2 and TRBJ1-2; tentatively, D is TRBD1 (5 bases). Looked up from germline, CDR1 is SGHTA and CDR2 is FQGNSA. The CDR3 extends over 16 amino acids. V shed 1 base and J shed 0 bases, with 12 bases lying between them. The CDR3 bases are TGTGCCAGCAGCTTAGTTAGACAGCGAGCTAACTATGGCTACACCTTC. This gives the protein CASSLVRQRANYGYTF.

The chain joins TRBV9 to TRBJ2-3; 10 nucleotides agree with TRBD2. Losses at the gene ends were 1 base for V and 5 bases for J; bases not matched to a gene: 7. Germline CDR1 reads SGDLS; CDR2 reads YYNGEE. The length of the CDR3 is 16 residues. The DNA for the CDR3 is TGTGCCAGCAGCGTACCTAGCGGGAGATTGAAAGATACGCAGTATTTT. It yields the protein CASSVPSGRLKDTQYF.

The rearrangement uses TRBV18 and TRBJ1-2, with D perhaps TRBD1 (6 bases). Germline V gene data show CDR1 as KGHSH and CDR2 as LQKENI. The CDR3 has 14 amino acids. Trimming left V 3 bases short and J 5 bases short, with 13 bases between. CDR3 bases: TGTGCCAGCTCACCGGGCAGACAGGAGTATGGCTACACCTTC. Protein: CASSPGRQEYGYTF.

This chain joins TRBV18 and TRBJ2-1; weak D call: TRBD1 (5 bases). Germline V lookup: CDR1 KGHSH, CDR2 LQKENI. Trimming stripped 1 base from V and 7 bases from J, with 8 bases between. This CDR3 is built from 13 residues. CDR3 sequence: CASSPLGDNEQFF. The DNA for the CDR3 is TGTGCCAGCTCACCACTAGGGGATAATGAGCAGTTCTTC.

The J gene is TRBJ1-4, the V gene TRBV6-1; D might be TRBD1 (6 bases). Germline V CDR1 and CDR2: MNHNS, SASEGT. The germline V and J ends were trimmed by 5 bases and 6 bases, with 16 bases remaining between them. The CDR3 is 15 amino acids. The CDR3 coding sequence is TGTGCCAGCAGTCAGATCAGGGGTGGTGATGAAAAACTGTTTTTT. Amino acids: CASSQIRGGDEKLFF.

The chain carries TRBV11-2 and TRBJ1-1, with 8 bases aligning to TRBD1. After removal of 0 bases from V and 9 bases from J, the junction contained 6 bases not matched to a gene. CDR1 and CDR2 from the germline V gene are SGHAT and FQNNGV. The CDR3 has 14 amino acids. CDR3 region: CASSLDRRTGKAFF. CDR3 DNA sequence: TGTGCCAGCAGCTTAGATCGTAGGACAGGGAAAGCTTTCTTT.

This chain joins TRBV5-1 and TRBJ2-7; TRBD1 agrees at 8 bases. Trimming took 3 bases from V and 5 from J; bases not matched to a gene: 10. CDR1 SGHRS and CDR2 YFSETQ come from the germline V gene. CDR3 length equals 15 residues. The CDR3 DNA sequence: TGCGCCAGCAGCTGGAAGGACAGGGAGGCGGACGAGCAGTACTTC. Translating gives CASSWKDREADEQYF.

The chain recombines TRBV6-1 with TRBJ2-4, with 7 bases lining up with TRBD1. The CDR3 totals 15 residues. Germline assignment: CDR1 MNHNS and CDR2 SASEGT. V lost 8 bases and J lost 0; bases outside the gene matches: 7. The CDR3 protein is CASVGGSLAKNIQYF. The DNA of the CDR3 is TGTGCCAGCGTAGGGGGCTCCCTAGCCAAAAACATTCAGTACTTC.

The CDR3 loop is CSVVKGVGQPQHF. The CDR3 nucleotides read TGCAGCGTTGTGAAGGGGGTAGGGCAGCCCCAGCATTTT. V and J are TRBV29-1 and TRBJ1-5; TRBD1 might be the D (6 bases). The V gene's germline CDR1 is SQVTM and CDR2 ANQGSEA. The length of the CDR3 is 13 residues. Trimming took 4 bases from V and 7 from J, leaving 14 bases between them.

The chain carries TRBV7-8 and TRBJ1-4; 12 bases map to TRBD1. The CDR3 consists of 15 residues. CDR1 SGHVS and CDR2 FQNEAQ come from the germline V gene. Trimming cost V 2 bases and J 7 bases; bases outside gene matches: 2. Here the CDR3 reads CASSLRDRGPEKLFF. DNA of the CDR3: TGTGCCAGCAGCTTAAGGGACAGGGGGCCTGAAAAACTGTTTTTT.

Only one count was recorded for this clone. V usage is TRBV28 and J usage is TRBJ2-7, with D maybe TRBD1 (5 bases). Germline CDR1 MDHEN, CDR2 SYDVKM. The V end lost 7 bases, the J end lost 1 base, and 11 bases lay between the germline ends. CDR3 size: 13 residues. The CDR3 here is CASIDSMSYEQYF. CDR3 sequence (DNA): TGTGCCAGCATCGACAGTATGTCCTACGAGCAGTACTTC.

The rearrangement joins TRBV30 to TRBJ2-1; 9 bases are shared with TRBD2. CDR3 length equals 14 residues. The germline V gene has CDR1 GTSNPN and CDR2 SVGIG (reference sequence). The ends lost 5 bases at V and 9 bases at J; junction bases unmatched: 11. The CDR3 coding sequence is TGTGCCTGGGGAGGACTAGCGAGAAGGGTTGAGCAGTTCTTC. This translates into CAWGGLARRVEQFF. The complete variable domain, with remaining parts taken from reference TRBV30 and TRBJ2-1, reads SQTIHQWPATLVQPVGSPLSLECTVEGTSNPNLYWYRQAAGRGLQLLFYSVGIGQISSEVPQNLSASRPQDRQFILSSKKLLLSDSGFYLCAWGGLARRVEQFFGPGTRLTVL.

The rearrangement links TRBV9 to TRBJ2-3; D is ambiguous. The CDR3 contains 16 residues. Germline V gives CDR1 SGDLS, CDR2 YYNGEE. Trimming took off 0 bases at V and 1 base at J, with 12 bases between the two ends. CDR3 sequence (DNA): TGTGCCAGCAGCGTAGGCACGGGTTCGGGCACAGATACGCAGTATTTT. Protein: CASSVGTGSGTDTQYF. The whole variable domain, filled in from reference TRBV9 and TRBJ2-3, reads DSGVTQTPKHLITATGQRVTLRCSPRSGDLSVYWYQQSLDQGLQFLIQYYNGEERAKGNILERFSAQQFPDLHSELNLSSLELGDSALYFCASSVGTGSGTDTQYFGPGTRLTVL.

This chain joins TRBV27 and TRBJ2-7; 7 bases are shared with TRBD2. Unmatched junction bases numbered 24, after V lost 11 bases and J lost 5 bases. Germline loops: CDR1 MNHEY, CDR2 SMNVEV (reference sequence). This CDR3 is 17 amino acids long. The CDR3 bases are TGTGCCTGCACTTTGACGACTAGCTCTTGCCAAGATCACGAGCAGTACTTC. Translation: CACTLTTSSCQDHEQYF.

V gene TRBV5-1 combines with J gene TRBJ2-7, with D perhaps TRBD2 (6 bases). The V gene's germline CDR1 is SGHRS and CDR2 YFSETQ. The CDR3 runs 14 residues. V lost 4 bases, J lost 4 bases, and 15 bases lay in between. For the CDR3, the DNA is TGCGCCAGCAGCCCAACTAGCCGTTCGTACGAGCAGTACTTC. It specifies CASSPTSRSYEQYF.

This clone was counted only a few times. In DNA form, the CDR3 reads TGCGCCAGCAGCTTGGTTGCAGGGTCCGGGGCCAACGTCCTGACTTTC. Translated, it gives CASSLVAGSGANVLTF. The rearrangement links TRBV5-1 to TRBJ2-6; possible D gene TRBD1, 5 bases. This CDR3 is 16 amino acids long. The ends were cut back, 0 bases at V and 4 bases at J, with 11 bases in the middle. CDR1 is SGHRS and CDR2 is YFSETQ in the germline V gene.

The chain joins TRBV13 to TRBJ2-5; the match to TRBD2 covers 8 bases. The ends lost 0 bases at V and 2 bases at J; junction bases unmatched: 14. The CDR3 spans 19 residues. CDR1 PRHDT and CDR2 FYEKMQ come from the germline V gene (reference sequence). In DNA, the CDR3 is TGTGCCAGCAGCTTAGGCCGAGCGGGAGTCCCCCCCCCACAAGAGACCCAGTACTTC. Translation gives CASSLGRAGVPPPQETQYF.

The V and J genes are TRBV10-2 and TRBJ1-1; D gene uncertain. Deletions cut 8 bases from V and 8 bases from J, with 15 bases between. The CDR3 covers 12 residues. Germline values: CDR1 WSHSY, CDR2 SAAADI. The CDR3 DNA reads as TGCGCCAGCCGCCGGGAGTCCCTCGAAGCTTTCTTT. Translation gives CASRRESLEAFF.